This T cell receptor beta chain is drawn from a study of cytomegalovirus exposure and HLA in healthy donors. The study ran its PCR with 60 Vbeta and 13 Jbeta primers. Clones were read by immunoSEQ multiplex PCR, and TCRdb kept only the in-frame ones, dropping some. This table has about 120,000 clones, 77% appearing once. The clonotype originates from a man aged 35 to 55 in good health and CMV-seropositive. Sequencing was done on a sample of PBMCs.

The CDR3 protein is CASSLQGLQPQHF. In DNA form, the CDR3 reads TGTGCCAGCAGCCTCCAGGGACTTCAGCCCCAGCATTTT. The J gene is TRBJ1-5, the V gene TRBV9, with a tentative D call TRBD1 (5 bases). Germline values: CDR1 SGDLS, CDR2 YYNGEE. This CDR3 contains 13 residues. Trimming pared 4 bases from V and 6 bases from J, leaving 11 bases between.